This TCR beta chain was observed in a study of shared clonotypes between healthy human individuals. Study-level background: Each donor's CD4 naive and CD4 memory cells filled three plates apiece, CD8 naive two, and CD8 memory one. Study conclusions and caveats: Despite large depth, sorted-subset datasets appeared incompletely sequenced. Clonotype sharing levels among donors were expected to vary with sequencing depth.

V shed 5 bases and J shed 2 bases, with 14 bases lying between them. Germline values: CDR1 SEHNR, CDR2 FQNEAQ (reference sequence). The CDR3 has 15 residues. This clone appeared once. The antigen remains undetermined. Several immunoSEQ plates received, in even portions, the genomic DNA of each subset. Using immunoSEQ multiplex PCR, the repertoire was profiled, and TCRdb retains in-frame clones only, with some absent. The table includes over 2 million clones, around 92% detected once. Sample: naive CD4+ T cells from PBMCs. The subset was: CD45RA+ positively selected. The sequence came from a man aged 18-30 years in good health. Some clones in this sample may be carry-over from other donors' samples. V gene TRBV7-9 combines with J gene TRBJ2-3; no firm D call. The CDR3 loop is CASSPSHRDTDTQYF. The CDR3 coding sequence is TGTGCCAGCAGCCCTTCCCACAGAGACACAGATACGCAGTATTTT.